The 30 T cell receptor beta chains below come from one sample, sequenced in a study of shared clonotypes between healthy human individuals. Produced via immunoSEQ multiplex PCR; TCRdb's table is partial and in-frame only. The sample lists approximately 2.5 million clones, 80% to 95% occurring once. Sequenced sample: naive CD4+ T cells from PBMCs. As to subset: CD45RA+ positively selected. The source of these receptors is a man between 18 and 35 years old in good health. Some clones in this sample may be carry-over from other donors' samples.

Comment on this clone: Other DNA variants within this sample encode the same CDR3. The chain uses TRBV28 and TRBJ1-1; D is ambiguous. Deletions cut 5 bases from V and 0 bases from J, with 4 bases between. The CDR3 is 12 amino acids. The germline V gene encodes CDR1 MDHEN and CDR2 SYDVKM. In DNA, the CDR3 is TGTGCCAGCAGTCAAATGAACACTGAAGCTTTCTTT. Its protein product is CASSQMNTEAFF.

Worth noting for this clone: The junction shows a germline mismatch at one end, possibly a read error. J is TRBJ1-4 and V is TRBV28; 10 nucleotides match TRBD1. The CDR3 is made up of 15 amino acids. Germline V CDR1 and CDR2: MDHEN, SYDVKM. CDR3 bases: TGTGCCAGCAGTGTTCCGGGACAGGGGATTGAAAAACCGTTTTTT. This codes for CASSVPGQGIEKPFF.

The rearrangement links TRBV21-1 to TRBJ2-5; whether TRBD2, the table's D call, matches the DNA was not checked. TRBV21-1 is marked as a pseudogene. There are 16 residues in the CDR3. The CDR3 DNA sequence: TGTGCCAGCAGCAGTAAACCGGGACTAGCGAAAGAGACCCAGTACTTC. Translation: CASSSKPGLAKETQYF.

V gene TRBV2 combines with J gene TRBJ1-3, with TRBD1 matching over 8 bases. The CDR3 is 16 amino acids. V lost 3 bases to trimming and J lost 0 bases; unmatched junction nucleotides: 4. Germline values: CDR1 SNHLY, CDR2 FYNNEI. CDR3 protein: CASSEPTGGSGNTIYF. CDR3 in DNA: TGTGCCAGCAGTGAGCCCACAGGGGGCTCTGGAAACACCATATATTTT. The full variable domain, completed using reference TRBV2 and TRBJ1-3, is EPEVTQTPSHQVTQMGQEVILRCVPISNHLYFYWYRQILGQKVEFLVSFYNNEISEKSEIFDDQFSVERPDGSNFTLKIRSTKLEDSAMYFCASSEPTGGSGNTIYFGEGSWLTVV.

The rearrangement uses TRBV20-1 and TRBJ2-7, with D perhaps TRBD1 (5 bases). The CDR3 runs 11 residues. V was shortened by 6 bases and J by 3 bases, with 9 bases between the two germline ends. CDR1 DFQATT and CDR2 SNEGSKA come from the germline V gene (reference sequence). The CDR3 coding sequence is TGCAGTGCGACAGTTTTCTACGAGCAGTACTTC. It translates to CSATVFYEQYF.

This clone was detected once. This sample also contains other DNA sequences that code for the same CDR3. The V and J genes are TRBV29-1 and TRBJ1-1; D gene uncertain. Germline V gene lookup returns CDR1 SQVTM and CDR2 ANQGSEA. V lost 4 bases and J lost 2, with 8 bases in between. The CDR3 is made up of 12 amino acids. This CDR3 is CSVVRVNTEAFF. The CDR3 nucleotides read TGCAGCGTTGTTAGGGTCAACACTGAAGCTTTCTTT.

In the case of this clone: An end of the junction does not agree with germline; a read error may underlie this. This sequence joins TRBV12-5 and TRBJ2-7; no reliable D call. Germline CDR1 reads LGHNT; CDR2 reads FRNRAP. CDR3 length: 9 residues. The CDR3 reads CASGLQESF. CDR3 nucleotides: TGTGCTAGTGGTTTGCAAGAAAGCTTC.

CDR3 amino acids: CASSARGSGSGNEQFF. The CDR3 coding sequence is TGTGCCAGCAGCGCCAGGGGGAGCGGGAGCGGCAATGAGCAGTTCTTC. The V call is TRBV9, the J call TRBJ2-1; weak D call: TRBD2 (8 bases). The CDR3 contains 16 residues. V dropped 3 bases and J dropped 6 bases, with 19 bases sitting between them. The germline V gene has CDR1 SGDLS and CDR2 YYNGEE.

This chain uses TRBV6-5 with TRBJ2-2, with D possibly being TRBD2 (5 bases). The CDR3 extends over 12 amino acids. The germline V and J ends were trimmed by 9 bases and 7 bases, with 12 bases remaining between them. Germline V lookup: CDR1 MNHEY, CDR2 SVGAGI. The CDR3 coding sequence is TGTGCCAGTCGAGGGAATGTCGGGGAGCTGTTTTTT. This encodes CASRGNVGELFF.

The chain couples TRBV9 to TRBJ1-3; no clear D. This CDR3 has 15 residues. Germline V CDR1 and CDR2: SGDLS, YYNGEE. Trimming removed 0 bases at V and 5 bases at J, with 12 bases between. The CDR3 region is CASSVADRRRNTIYF. CDR3 DNA sequence: TGTGCCAGCAGCGTAGCGGATCGGAGGAGAAACACCATATATTTT.

Worth noting for this clone: The same CDR3 also results from other DNA sequences found in this sample. The chain is built from TRBV5-1 and TRBJ2-1; D is possibly TRBD1 or TRBD2 (7 bases each). Between the trimmed V and J ends, which lost 4 bases and 4 bases, there was a span of 15 bases. Germline loops: CDR1 SGHRS, CDR2 YFSETQ. CDR3 size: 15 residues. In DNA, the CDR3 is TGCGCCAGCAGCCCAGGGGGGAGGGGATACAATGAGCAGTTCTTC. Encoded protein: CASSPGGRGYNEQFF.

The V and J genes are TRBV7-9 and TRBJ2-7, with 8 bases matching TRBD1. The V gene end was trimmed by 3 bases and the J gene end by 3 bases; junction bases not matched to a gene: 4. The CDR3 loop spans 14 amino acids. CDR1 SEHNR and CDR2 FQNEAQ come from the germline V gene (reference sequence). This CDR3 is CASSFPDRGYEQYF. The DNA of the CDR3 is TGTGCCAGCAGCTTCCCCGACAGGGGCTACGAGCAGTACTTC.

V is TRBV18 and J is TRBJ2-2; a possible D gene is TRBD1 (5 bases). The V end lost 1 base, the J end lost 1 base, and 13 bases lay between the germline ends. The CDR3 has 17 residues. Germline-derived CDR1 and CDR2 are KGHSH and LQKENI. The CDR3, as DNA: TGTGCCAGCTCACCACGAACTGCCAGGGAGAACACCGGGGAGCTGTTTTTT. It specifies CASSPRTARENTGELFF.

This clone was recorded only once. The rearrangement uses TRBV21-1 and TRBJ2-7; TRBD2 is the table's D call, not checked against the DNA. TRBV21-1 is termed a pseudogene. The CDR3 loop spans 15 amino acids. The CDR3 reads CASSHVSSVPYEQYF. The CDR3 DNA is TGTGCCAGCAGCCATGTATCGAGCGTGCCCTACGAGCAGTACTTC.

The rearrangement uses TRBV15 and TRBJ2-2; 12 bases are a match to TRBD2. With 0 bases clipped from V and 4 bases from J, the junction kept 9 bases outside the gene matches. The CDR3 covers 19 residues. Germline CDR1 is LNHNV and CDR2 is YYDKDF (reference sequence). This CDR3 is CATSRDATSGRSRTGELFF. CDR3 coding DNA: TGTGCCACCAGCAGAGATGCGACTAGCGGGAGATCACGCACCGGGGAGCTGTTTTTT.

The rearrangement joins TRBV10-3 to TRBJ2-1, with TRBD2 matching over 12 bases. Germline trimming cut 7 bases from V and 11 bases from J; bases unmatched to any gene: 21. CDR3 length: 18 residues. CDR1 is ENHRY, CDR2 SYGVKD, per germline. The CDR3 protein is CAITSGLAGSLTTLQQFF. CDR3 coding DNA: TGTGCCATCACTTCAGGACTAGCGGGAAGTCTCACGACATTACAGCAGTTCTTC.

This chain links TRBV11-3 with TRBJ2-1; D unclear. Germline V gene lookup returns CDR1 SGHNT and CDR2 YENEEA. The germline V and J ends were trimmed by 6 bases and 3 bases, with 12 bases remaining between them. The CDR3 has 14 residues. CDR3: CASSTQTSYNEQFF. In DNA form, the CDR3 reads TGTGCCAGCAGTACACAGACCAGCTACAATGAGCAGTTCTTC.

J is TRBJ1-1 and V is TRBV7-2; TRBD1 aligns across 9 bases. Per the germline V gene, CDR1 is SGHTA and CDR2 is FQGNSA. There are 13 residues in the CDR3. The trim removed 3 bases at V and 11 bases at J, leaving 7 bases unmatched. Here the CDR3 reads CASSFWTGAVAFF. The CDR3 nucleotides are TGTGCCAGCAGCTTCTGGACAGGGGCGGTTGCTTTCTTT.

The rearrangement joins TRBV10-3 to TRBJ2-1; D perhaps matches TRBD2 (6 bases). The CDR3 loop spans 16 amino acids. Germline-derived CDR1 and CDR2 are ENHRY and SYGVKD. Trimming cost V 0 bases and J 7 bases, with 16 bases left between them. CDR3 nucleotides: TGTGCCATCAGTGAGTCGTGGCTTGGGGGGAATAATGAGCAGTTCTTC. This codes for CAISESWLGGNNEQFF.

The V gene is TRBV10-3, the J gene TRBJ2-7; 9 bases align to TRBD1. The germline V gene encodes CDR1 ENHRY and CDR2 SYGVKD. With V trimmed by 6 bases and J by 4 bases, 4 bases remained unmatched. The CDR3 has 13 residues. CDR3 amino acids: CAIREGQGYEQYF. In nucleotides, the CDR3 is TGTGCCATCAGAGAAGGACAGGGGTACGAGCAGTACTTC.

The V and J genes are TRBV28 and TRBJ1-5; TRBD1 agrees at 7 bases. V lost 6 bases, J lost 6 bases, and 11 bases stayed unmatched. Germline CDR1 and CDR2: MDHEN and SYDVKM. The CDR3 spans 15 residues. CDR3 DNA: TGTGCCAGCAGACCATCCCTAGGGGGCGGTCAGCCCCAGCATTTT. Protein sequence: CASRPSLGGGQPQHF.

V gene TRBV15 combines with J gene TRBJ2-3; D gene uncertain. The germline V gene has CDR1 LNHNV and CDR2 YYDKDF (reference sequence). Trimming stripped 5 bases from V and 6 bases from J, with 9 bases between. The CDR3 is 12 amino acids. CDR3 DNA: TGTGCCACCAGCCTGGCCGGGGATACGCAGTATTTT. This encodes CATSLAGDTQYF.

The chain employs TRBV25-1 and TRBJ2-3; 7 bases agree with TRBD2. J lost 4 bases, V lost 3 bases, and 7 bases had no gene match. Germline V CDR1 and CDR2: MGHDK, SYGVNS. The CDR3 contains 15 residues. CDR3 sequence (DNA): TGTGCCAGCAGTGAGCGGCGGGAGAGGGCAGATACGCAGTATTTT. Protein product: CASSERRERADTQYF.

The rearrangement joins TRBV28 to TRBJ2-3; TRBD2 matches at 9 bases. Per germline, CDR1 MDHEN and CDR2 SYDVKM. The V segment lost 3 bases and the J segment 4 bases; nucleotides outside the gene matches: 8. The CDR3 contains 16 residues. The CDR3 region has the DNA TGTGCCAGCAGTTTGGGACTAGCCCTTCTGGCAGATACGCAGTATTTT. It is translated as CASSLGLALLADTQYF.

The chain carries TRBV7-9 and TRBJ2-7, with 8 bases fitting TRBD1. Germline CDR1 is SEHNR and CDR2 is FQNEAQ (reference sequence). V trimming: 5 bases; J trimming: 5 bases; junction bases outside the gene matches: 8. The CDR3 spans 14 residues. The CDR3 loop reads CASSNPRGRDEQYF. Here the CDR3 DNA reads TGTGCCAGCAGCAACCCCAGGGGGCGGGACGAGCAGTACTTC.

This chain links TRBV2 with TRBJ1-3, with TRBD1 matching 7 bases. This CDR3 is 16 amino acids long. V shed 5 bases and J 3 bases; nucleotides not matched to a gene: 10. CDR1 and CDR2 from the germline V gene are SNHLY and FYNNEI. CDR3 residues: CASSSQRQGGGNTIYF. The CDR3 region has the DNA TGTGCCAGCAGTAGCCAGAGACAGGGCGGTGGAAACACCATATATTTT.

The rearrangement uses TRBV27 and TRBJ1-1; D is undetermined. Per germline, CDR1 MNHEY and CDR2 SMNVEV (reference sequence). CDR3 size: 12 residues. V dropped 4 bases and J dropped 1 base, with 4 bases sitting between them. CDR3 nucleotides: TGTGCCAGCAGTTCCCAGAACACTGAAGCTTTCTTT. This encodes CASSSQNTEAFF.

The chain is built from TRBV12-2 and TRBJ2-7; the tabulated D call, TRBD2, remains unverified against the DNA. TRBV12-2 constitutes a pseudogene. The CDR3 loop spans 15 amino acids. The CDR3 coding sequence is TGTGCAAGTCACCTGACTAGCCGGTCACCCTACGAGCAGTACTTC. The encoded protein is CASHLTSRSPYEQYF.

This chain links TRBV10-1 with TRBJ2-2, with 10 bases identical to TRBD2. The germline V gene encodes CDR1 WNHNN and CDR2 SYGVQD (reference sequence). The CDR3 is made up of 15 amino acids. The J segment lost 1 base and the V segment lost 4 bases, leaving 0 bases of the junction unmatched. The CDR3 coding sequence is TGCGCCAGCAGTGGGACTAGCGGGAACACCGGGGAGCTGTTTTTT. Protein: CASSGTSGNTGELFF.

The chain uses TRBV28 and TRBJ1-1; a weak D match, TRBD1 (6 bases). The CDR3 totals 14 residues. V gave up 7 bases and J gave up 5 bases, with 17 bases separating them. The V gene's germline CDR1 is MDHEN and CDR2 SYDVKM. CDR3 region: CASTAPRGSTEAFF. CDR3 DNA: TGTGCCAGCACGGCCCCCAGGGGTAGTACTGAAGCTTTCTTT. The full variable domain, rest sourced from reference TRBV28 and TRBJ1-1, is DVKVTQSSRYLVKRTGEKVFLECVQDMDHENMFWYRQDPGLGLRLIYFSYDVKMKEKGDIPEGYSVSREKKERFSLILESASTNQTSMYLCASTAPRGSTEAFFGQGTRLTVV.